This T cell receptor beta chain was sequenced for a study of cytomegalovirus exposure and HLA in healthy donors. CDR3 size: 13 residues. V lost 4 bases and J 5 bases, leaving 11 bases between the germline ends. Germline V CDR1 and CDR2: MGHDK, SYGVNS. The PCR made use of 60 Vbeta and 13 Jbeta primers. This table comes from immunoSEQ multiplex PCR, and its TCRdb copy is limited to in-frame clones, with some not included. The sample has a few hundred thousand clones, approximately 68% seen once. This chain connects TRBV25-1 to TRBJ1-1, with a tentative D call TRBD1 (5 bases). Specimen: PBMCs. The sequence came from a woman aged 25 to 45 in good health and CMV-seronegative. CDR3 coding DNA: TGTGCCAGCAGTGCCCCAGGGCGAACTGAAGCTTTCTTT. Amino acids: CASSAPGRTEAFF.